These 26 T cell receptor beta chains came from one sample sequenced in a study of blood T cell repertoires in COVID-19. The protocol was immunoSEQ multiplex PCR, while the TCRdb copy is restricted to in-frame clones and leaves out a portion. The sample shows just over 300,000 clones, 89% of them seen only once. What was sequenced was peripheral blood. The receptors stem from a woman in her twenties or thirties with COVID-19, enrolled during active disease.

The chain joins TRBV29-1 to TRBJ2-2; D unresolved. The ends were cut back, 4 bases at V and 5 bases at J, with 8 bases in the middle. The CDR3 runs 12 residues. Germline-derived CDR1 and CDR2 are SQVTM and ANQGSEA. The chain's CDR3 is CSVVVPTGELFF. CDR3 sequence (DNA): TGCAGCGTTGTAGTTCCGACCGGGGAGCTGTTTTTT.

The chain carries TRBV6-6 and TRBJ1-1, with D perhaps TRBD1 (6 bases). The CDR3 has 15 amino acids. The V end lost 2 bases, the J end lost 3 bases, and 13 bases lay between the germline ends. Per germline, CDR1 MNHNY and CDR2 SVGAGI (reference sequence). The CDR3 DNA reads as TGTGCCAGCAGTTACCAGGGGAGAGCGGACACTGAAGCTTTCTTT. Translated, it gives CASSYQGRADTEAFF.

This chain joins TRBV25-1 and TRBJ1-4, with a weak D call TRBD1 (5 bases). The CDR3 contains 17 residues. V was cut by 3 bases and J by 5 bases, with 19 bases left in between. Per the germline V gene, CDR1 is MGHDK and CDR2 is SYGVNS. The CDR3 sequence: CASSDMGQGSKNEKLFF. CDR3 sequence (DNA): TGTGCCAGCAGTGACATGGGGCAGGGCAGTAAGAATGAAAAACTGTTTTTT.

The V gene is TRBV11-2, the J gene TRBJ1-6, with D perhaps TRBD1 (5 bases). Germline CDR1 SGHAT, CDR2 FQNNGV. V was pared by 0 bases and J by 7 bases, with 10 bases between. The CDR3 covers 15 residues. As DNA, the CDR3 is TGTGCCAGCAGCTTAGATAGGGGCGCCAATTCACCCCTCCACTTT. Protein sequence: CASSLDRGANSPLHF.

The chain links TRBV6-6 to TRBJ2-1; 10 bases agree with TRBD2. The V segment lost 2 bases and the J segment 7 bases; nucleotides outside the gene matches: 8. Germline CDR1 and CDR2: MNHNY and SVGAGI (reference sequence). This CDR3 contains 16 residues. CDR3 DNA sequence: TGTGCCAGCAGTTACGGGGCTAGCGGGGGAAAAAATGAGCAGTTCTTC. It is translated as CASSYGASGGKNEQFF.

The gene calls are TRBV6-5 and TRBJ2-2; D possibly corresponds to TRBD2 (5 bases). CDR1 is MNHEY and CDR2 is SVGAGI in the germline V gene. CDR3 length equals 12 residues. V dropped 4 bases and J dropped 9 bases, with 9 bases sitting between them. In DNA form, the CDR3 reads TGTGCCAGCAGTTCTCTAGCCCGGGAGCTGTTTTTT. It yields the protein CASSSLARELFF.

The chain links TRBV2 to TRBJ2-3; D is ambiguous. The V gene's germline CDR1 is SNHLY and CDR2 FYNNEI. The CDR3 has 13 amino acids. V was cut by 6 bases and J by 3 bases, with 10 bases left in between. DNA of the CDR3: TGTGCCAGCAGAGGCGGCGAAACAGATACGCAGTATTTT. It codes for CASRGGETDTQYF. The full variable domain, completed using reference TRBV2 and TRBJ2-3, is EPEVTQTPSHQVTQMGQEVILRCVPISNHLYFYWYRQILGQKVEFLVSFYNNEISEKSEIFDDQFSVERPDGSNFTLKIRSTKLEDSAMYFCASRGGETDTQYFGPGTRLTVL.

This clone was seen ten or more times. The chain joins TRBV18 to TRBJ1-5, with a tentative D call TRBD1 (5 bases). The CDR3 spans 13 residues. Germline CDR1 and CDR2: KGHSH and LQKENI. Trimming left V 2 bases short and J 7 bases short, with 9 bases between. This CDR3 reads CASSPGAFQPQHF. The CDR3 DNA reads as TGTGCCAGCTCACCAGGGGCGTTCCAGCCCCAGCATTTT. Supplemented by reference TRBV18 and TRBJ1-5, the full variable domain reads NAGVMQNPRHLVRRRGQEARLRCSPMKGHSHVYWYRQLPEEGLKFMVYLQKENIIDESGMPKERFSAEFPKEGPSILRIQQVVRGDSAAYFCASSPGAFQPQHFGDGTRLSIL.

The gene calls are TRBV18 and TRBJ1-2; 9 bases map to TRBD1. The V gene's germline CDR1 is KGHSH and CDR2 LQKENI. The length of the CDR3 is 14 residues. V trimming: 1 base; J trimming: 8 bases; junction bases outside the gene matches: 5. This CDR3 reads CASSPLGQGRGYTF. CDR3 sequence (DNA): TGTGCCAGCTCACCACTGGGACAGGGTCGGGGCTACACCTTC.

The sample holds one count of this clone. CDR3: CASSPFGGPVGTGELFF. CDR3 DNA: TGTGCCAGCTCACCTTTTGGAGGGCCGGTAGGGACCGGGGAGCTGTTTTTT. The chain uses TRBV18 and TRBJ2-2; D is perhaps TRBD2 (6 bases). V lost 3 bases and J 5 bases, leaving 19 bases between the germline ends. The length of the CDR3 is 17 residues. Germline V gene sequence: CDR1 KGHSH, CDR2 LQKENI.

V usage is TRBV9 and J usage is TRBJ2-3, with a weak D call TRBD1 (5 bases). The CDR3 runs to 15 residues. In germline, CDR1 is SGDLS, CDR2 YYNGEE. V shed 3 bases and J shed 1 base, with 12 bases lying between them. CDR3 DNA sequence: TGTGCCAGCAGCGCCATCTGGGGCGGCACAGATACGCAGTATTTT. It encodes CASSAIWGGTDTQYF.

The CDR3 coding sequence is TGTGCCAGCTCACCACTCGCAAGGACTAGCGTCCTCACAGATACGCAGTATTTT. This encodes CASSPLARTSVLTDTQYF. The chain links TRBV18 to TRBJ2-3, with TRBD2 matching 9 bases. The V segment lost 1 base and the J segment 2 bases; nucleotides outside the gene matches: 10. The CDR3 sequence is 18 residues long. Germline CDR1 KGHSH, CDR2 LQKENI. Variable domain in full (rest from reference TRBV18 and TRBJ2-3): NAGVMQNPRHLVRRRGQEARLRCSPMKGHSHVYWYRQLPEEGLKFMVYLQKENIIDESGMPKERFSAEFPKEGPSILRIQQVVRGDSAAYFCASSPLARTSVLTDTQYFGPGTRLTVL.

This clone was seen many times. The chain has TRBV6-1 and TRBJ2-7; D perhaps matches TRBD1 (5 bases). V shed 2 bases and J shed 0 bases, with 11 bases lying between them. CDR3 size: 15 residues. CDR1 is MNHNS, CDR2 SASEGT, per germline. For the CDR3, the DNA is TGTGCCAGCAGTGAACGGCAAGACAGCTCCTACGAGCAGTACTTC. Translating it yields CASSERQDSSYEQYF.

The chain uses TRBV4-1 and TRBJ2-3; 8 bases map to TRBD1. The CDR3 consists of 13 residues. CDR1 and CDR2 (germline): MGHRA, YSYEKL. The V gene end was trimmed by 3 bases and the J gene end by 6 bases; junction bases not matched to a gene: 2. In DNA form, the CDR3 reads TGCGCCAGCAGCCAGGCAGGGGGCGATACGCAGTATTTT. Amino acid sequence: CASSQAGGDTQYF.

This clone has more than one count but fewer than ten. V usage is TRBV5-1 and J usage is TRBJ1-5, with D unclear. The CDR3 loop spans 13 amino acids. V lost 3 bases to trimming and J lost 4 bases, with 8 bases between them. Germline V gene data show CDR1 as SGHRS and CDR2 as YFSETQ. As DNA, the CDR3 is TGCGCCAGCAGCTCCGACACGAATCAGCCCCAGCATTTT. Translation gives CASSSDTNQPQHF.

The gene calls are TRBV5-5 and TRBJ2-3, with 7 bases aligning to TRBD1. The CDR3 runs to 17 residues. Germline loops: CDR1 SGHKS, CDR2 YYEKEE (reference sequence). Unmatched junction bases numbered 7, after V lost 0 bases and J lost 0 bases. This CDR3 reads CASSLEGGPASTDTQYF. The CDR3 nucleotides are TGTGCCAGCAGCTTGGAAGGGGGCCCCGCCAGCACAGATACGCAGTATTTT.

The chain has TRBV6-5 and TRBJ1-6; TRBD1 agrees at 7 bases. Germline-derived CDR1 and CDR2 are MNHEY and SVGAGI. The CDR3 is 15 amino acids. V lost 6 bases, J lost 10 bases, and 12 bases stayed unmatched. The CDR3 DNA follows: TGTGCCAGCAGCCCCAGCAACAGGGGAAGGTCACCCCTCCACTTT. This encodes CASSPSNRGRSPLHF.

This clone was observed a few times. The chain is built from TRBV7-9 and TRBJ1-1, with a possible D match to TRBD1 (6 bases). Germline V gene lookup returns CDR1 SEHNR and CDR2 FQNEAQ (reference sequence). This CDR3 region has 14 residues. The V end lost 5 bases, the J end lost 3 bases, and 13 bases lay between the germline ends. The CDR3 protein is CASSTQGTHTEAFF. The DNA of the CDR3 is TGTGCCAGCAGCACACAGGGAACTCACACTGAAGCTTTCTTT.

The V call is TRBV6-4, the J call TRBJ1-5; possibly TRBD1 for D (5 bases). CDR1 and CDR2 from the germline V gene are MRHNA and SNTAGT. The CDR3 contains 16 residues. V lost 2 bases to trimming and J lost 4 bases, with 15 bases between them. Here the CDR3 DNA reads TGTGCCAGCAGTGACCAACAGGACGTCTCGAATCAGCCCCAGCATTTT. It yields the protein CASSDQQDVSNQPQHF.

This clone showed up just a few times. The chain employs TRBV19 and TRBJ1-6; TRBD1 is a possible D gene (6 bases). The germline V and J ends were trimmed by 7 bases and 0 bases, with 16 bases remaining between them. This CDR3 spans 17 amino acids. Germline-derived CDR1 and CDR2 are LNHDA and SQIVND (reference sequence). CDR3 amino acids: CASTPDSRSSYNSPLHF. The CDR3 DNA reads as TGTGCCAGTACTCCGGACAGTCGAAGCTCCTATAATTCACCCCTCCACTTT.

The CDR3 nucleotides are TGCAGTGCTAGATACAGGTTTGGCTACACCTTC. Its protein is CSARYRFGYTF. The chain links TRBV20-1 to TRBJ1-2, with D perhaps matching TRBD1 (5 bases). The CDR3 consists of 11 residues. V was shortened by 2 bases and J by 7 bases, with 8 bases between the two germline ends. Germline loops: CDR1 DFQATT, CDR2 SNEGSKA (reference sequence).

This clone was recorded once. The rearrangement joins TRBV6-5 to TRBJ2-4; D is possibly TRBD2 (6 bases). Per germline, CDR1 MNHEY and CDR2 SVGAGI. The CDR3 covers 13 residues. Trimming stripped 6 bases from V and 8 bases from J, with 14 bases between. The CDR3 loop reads CASRRSGGDIQYF. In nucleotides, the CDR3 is TGTGCCAGCAGGAGATCCGGAGGGGACATTCAGTACTTC.

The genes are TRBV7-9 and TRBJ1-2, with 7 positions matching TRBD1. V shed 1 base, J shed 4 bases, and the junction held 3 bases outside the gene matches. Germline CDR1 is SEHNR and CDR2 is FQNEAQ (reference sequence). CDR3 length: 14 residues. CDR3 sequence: CASSLGQGGYGYTF. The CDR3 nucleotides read TGTGCCAGCAGCTTAGGACAGGGAGGCTATGGCTACACCTTC. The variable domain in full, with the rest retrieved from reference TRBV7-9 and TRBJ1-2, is DTGVSQNPRHKITKRGQNVTFRCDPISEHNRLYWYRQTLGQGPEFLTYFQNEAQLEKSRLLSDRFSAERPKGSFSTLEIQRTEQGDSAMYLCASSLGQGGYGYTFGSGTRLTVV.

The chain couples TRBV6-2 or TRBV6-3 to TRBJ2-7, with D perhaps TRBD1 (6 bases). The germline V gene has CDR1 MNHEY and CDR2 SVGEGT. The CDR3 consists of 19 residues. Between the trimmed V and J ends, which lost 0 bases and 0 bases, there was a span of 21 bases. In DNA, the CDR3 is TGTGCCAGCAGTTACTCGACAGCCCAGGGGTCTTGGGACTCCTACGAGCAGTACTTC. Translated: CASSYSTAQGSWDSYEQYF.

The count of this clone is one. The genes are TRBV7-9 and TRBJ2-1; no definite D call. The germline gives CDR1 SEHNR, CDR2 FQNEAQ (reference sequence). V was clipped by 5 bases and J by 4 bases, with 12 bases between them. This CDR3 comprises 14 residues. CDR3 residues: CASSRYADYNEQFF. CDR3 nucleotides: TGTGCCAGCAGCCGATACGCAGATTACAATGAGCAGTTCTTC. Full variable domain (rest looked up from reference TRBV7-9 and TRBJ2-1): DTGVSQNPRHKITKRGQNVTFRCDPISEHNRLYWYRQTLGQGPEFLTYFQNEAQLEKSRLLSDRFSAERPKGSFSTLEIQRTEQGDSAMYLCASSRYADYNEQFFGPGTRLTVL.

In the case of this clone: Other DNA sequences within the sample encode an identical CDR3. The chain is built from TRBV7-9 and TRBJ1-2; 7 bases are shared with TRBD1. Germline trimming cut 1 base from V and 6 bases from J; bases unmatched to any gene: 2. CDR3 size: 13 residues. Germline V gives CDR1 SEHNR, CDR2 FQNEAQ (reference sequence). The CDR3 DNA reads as TGTGCCAGCAGCTTAGGGACAGGCCATGGCTACACCTTC. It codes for CASSLGTGHGYTF.